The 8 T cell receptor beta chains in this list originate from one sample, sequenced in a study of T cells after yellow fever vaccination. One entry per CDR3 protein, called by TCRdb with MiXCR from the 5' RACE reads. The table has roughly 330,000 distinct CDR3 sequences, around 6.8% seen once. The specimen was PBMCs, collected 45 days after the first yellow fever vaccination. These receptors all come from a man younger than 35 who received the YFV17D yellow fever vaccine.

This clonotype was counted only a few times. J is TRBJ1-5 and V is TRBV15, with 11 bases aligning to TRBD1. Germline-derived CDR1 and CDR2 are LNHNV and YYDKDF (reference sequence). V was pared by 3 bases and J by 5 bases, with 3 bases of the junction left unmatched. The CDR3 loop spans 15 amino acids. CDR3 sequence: CATSSRDRGDQPQHF. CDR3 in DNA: TGTGCCACCAGCAGTCGGGACAGGGGGGATCAGCCCCAGCATTTT.

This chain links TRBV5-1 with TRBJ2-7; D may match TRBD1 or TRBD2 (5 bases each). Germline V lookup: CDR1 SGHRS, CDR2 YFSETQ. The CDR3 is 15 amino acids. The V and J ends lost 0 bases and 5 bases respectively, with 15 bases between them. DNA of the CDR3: TGCGCCAGCAGCTTGGATGGGGGTGGTCGGCACGAGCAGTACGTC. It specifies CASSLDGGGRHEQYV.

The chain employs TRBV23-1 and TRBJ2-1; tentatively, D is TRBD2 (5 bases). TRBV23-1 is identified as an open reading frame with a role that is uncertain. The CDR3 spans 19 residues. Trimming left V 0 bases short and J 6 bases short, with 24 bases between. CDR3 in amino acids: CASSQSRGLTSHPFNEQFF. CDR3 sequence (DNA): TGCGCCAGCAGTCAATCGCGCGGGCTAACAAGCCATCCCTTCAATGAGCAGTTCTTC.

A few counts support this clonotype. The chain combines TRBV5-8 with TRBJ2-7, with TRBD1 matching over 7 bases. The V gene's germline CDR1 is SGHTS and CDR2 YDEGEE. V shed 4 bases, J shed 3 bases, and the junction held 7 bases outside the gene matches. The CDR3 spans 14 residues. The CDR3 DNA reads TGTGCCAGCAGCATGGACAGGACCAGCTACGAGCAGTACTTC. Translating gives CASSMDRTSYEQYF.

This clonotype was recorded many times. Written as DNA, the CDR3 is TGTGCCAGCAGCCAACTGAATCAGCCCCAGCATTTT. It yields the protein CASSQLNQPQHF. The rearrangement joins TRBV3-1 to TRBJ1-5; no reliable D call. CDR1 LGHDT and CDR2 YNNKEL come from the germline V gene (reference sequence). This CDR3 contains 12 residues. V was shortened by 2 bases and J by 4 bases, with 3 bases between the two germline ends. Based on the CDR3 plus reference TRBV3-1 and TRBJ1-5, the full variable domain is DTAVSQTPKYLVTQMGNDKSIKCEQNLGHDTMYWYKQDSKKFLKIMFSYNNKELIINETVPNRFSPKSPDKAHLNLHINSLELGDSAVYFCASSQLNQPQHFGDGTRLSIL.

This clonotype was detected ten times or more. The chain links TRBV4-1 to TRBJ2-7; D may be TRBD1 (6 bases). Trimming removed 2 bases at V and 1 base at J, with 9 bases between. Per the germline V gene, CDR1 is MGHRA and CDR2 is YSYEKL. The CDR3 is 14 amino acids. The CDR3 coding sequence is TGCGCCAGCAGCCAACCCGGACAGTCCTACGAGCAGTACTTC. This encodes CASSQPGQSYEQYF.

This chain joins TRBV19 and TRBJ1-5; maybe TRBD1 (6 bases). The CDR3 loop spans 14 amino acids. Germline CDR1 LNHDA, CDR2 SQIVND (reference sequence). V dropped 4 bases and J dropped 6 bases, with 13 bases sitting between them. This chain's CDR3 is CASSRRGIGQPQHF. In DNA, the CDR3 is TGTGCCAGTAGTAGGAGGGGGATCGGTCAGCCCCAGCATTTT.

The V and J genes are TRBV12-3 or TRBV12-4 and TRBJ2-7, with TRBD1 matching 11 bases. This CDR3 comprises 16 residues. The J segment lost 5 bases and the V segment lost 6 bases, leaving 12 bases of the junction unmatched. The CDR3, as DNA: TGTGCCAGCAGGGCTTTTAACGGACAGGGGGCGAACGAGCAGTACTTC. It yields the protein CASRAFNGQGANEQYF.